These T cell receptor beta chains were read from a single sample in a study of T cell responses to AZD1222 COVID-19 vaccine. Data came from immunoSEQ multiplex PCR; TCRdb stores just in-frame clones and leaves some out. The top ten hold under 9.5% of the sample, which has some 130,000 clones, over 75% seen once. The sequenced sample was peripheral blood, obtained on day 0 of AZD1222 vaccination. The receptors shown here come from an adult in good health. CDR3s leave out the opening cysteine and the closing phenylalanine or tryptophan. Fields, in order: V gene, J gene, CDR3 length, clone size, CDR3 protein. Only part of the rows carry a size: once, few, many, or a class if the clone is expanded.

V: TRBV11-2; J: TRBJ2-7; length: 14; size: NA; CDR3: ASSSPTGEGSYEQY
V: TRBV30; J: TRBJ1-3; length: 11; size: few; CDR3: AWSVNGRNTIY
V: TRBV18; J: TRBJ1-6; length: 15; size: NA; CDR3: ASSPPPGRDNNSPLH
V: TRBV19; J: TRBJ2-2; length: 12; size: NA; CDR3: ATVDRGEGGELF
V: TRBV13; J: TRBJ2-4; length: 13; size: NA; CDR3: ASSLRLARGDIQY
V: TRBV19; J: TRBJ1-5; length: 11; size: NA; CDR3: ASTGQVNQPQH
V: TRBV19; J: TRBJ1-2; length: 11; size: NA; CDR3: ASSWDRVYGYT
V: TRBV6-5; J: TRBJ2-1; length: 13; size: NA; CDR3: ASSPTSGRKNEQF
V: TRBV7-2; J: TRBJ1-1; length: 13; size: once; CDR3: ASSLVTGAGTEAF
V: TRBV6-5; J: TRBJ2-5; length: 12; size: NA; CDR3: ASRDRGGGETQY
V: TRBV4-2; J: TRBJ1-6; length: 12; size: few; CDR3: ASNGEGAFSPLH
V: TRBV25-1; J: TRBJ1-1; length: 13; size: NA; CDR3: ASTSPWGGATEAF
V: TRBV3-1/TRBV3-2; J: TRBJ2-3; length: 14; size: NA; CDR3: ASSQDGGHYTDTQY
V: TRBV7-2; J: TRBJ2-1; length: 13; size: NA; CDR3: ASSPLPGTSYEQF
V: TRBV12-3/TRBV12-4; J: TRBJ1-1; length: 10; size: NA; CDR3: ASSLGNTEAF
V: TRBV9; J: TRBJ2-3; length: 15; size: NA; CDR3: ASSVGPTGSSTDTQY
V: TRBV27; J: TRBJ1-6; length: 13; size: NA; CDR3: ASTLLTLQNSPLH
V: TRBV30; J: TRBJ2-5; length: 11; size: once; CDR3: AWSSGGAKTQY
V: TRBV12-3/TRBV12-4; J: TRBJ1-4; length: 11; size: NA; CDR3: ASRLRTYEKLF
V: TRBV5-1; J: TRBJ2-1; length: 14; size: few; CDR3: ASSTGLAGFYNEQF
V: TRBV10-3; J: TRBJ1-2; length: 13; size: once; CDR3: AISESYIQGYGYT
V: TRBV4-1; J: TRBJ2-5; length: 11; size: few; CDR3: ASSQGYLETQY
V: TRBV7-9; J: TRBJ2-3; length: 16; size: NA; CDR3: ASGGGQGVSVSTDTQY
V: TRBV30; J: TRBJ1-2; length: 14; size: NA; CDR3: AWSPDMGQGRGGYT
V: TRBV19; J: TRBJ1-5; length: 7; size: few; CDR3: ASNKPQH
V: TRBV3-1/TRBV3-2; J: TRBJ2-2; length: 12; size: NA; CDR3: ASSQVGVDGELF
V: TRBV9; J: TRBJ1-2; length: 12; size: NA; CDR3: ASSGGNLDYGYT
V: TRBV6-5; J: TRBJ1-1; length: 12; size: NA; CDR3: ARRFPLGGTEAF
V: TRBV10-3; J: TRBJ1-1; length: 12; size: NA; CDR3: AISELTDGAEAF
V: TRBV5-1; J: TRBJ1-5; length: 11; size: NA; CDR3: ASSLGKNQPQH
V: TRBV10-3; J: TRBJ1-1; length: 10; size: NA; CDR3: AISGTAAEAF
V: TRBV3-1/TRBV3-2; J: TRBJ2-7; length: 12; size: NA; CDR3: ASSLQQSTYEQY
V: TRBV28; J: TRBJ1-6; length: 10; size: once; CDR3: ASRAVFSPLH
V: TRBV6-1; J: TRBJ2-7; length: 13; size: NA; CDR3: ASSELGSGVYEQY
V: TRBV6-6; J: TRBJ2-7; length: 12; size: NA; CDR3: ASSPLEILYEQY
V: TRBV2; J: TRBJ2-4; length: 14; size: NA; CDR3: ASRVDRGGPKNIQY
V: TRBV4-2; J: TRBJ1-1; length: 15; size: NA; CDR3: ASSQDLGGAGRTEAF
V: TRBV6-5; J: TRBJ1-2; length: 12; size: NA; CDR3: ASRPPGTGYGYT
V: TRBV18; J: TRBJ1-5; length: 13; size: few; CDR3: ASSQDRVSNQPQH
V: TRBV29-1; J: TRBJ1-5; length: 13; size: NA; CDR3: SATWSGGGDQPQH
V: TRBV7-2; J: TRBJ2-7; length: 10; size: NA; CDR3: ASSLGAYEQY
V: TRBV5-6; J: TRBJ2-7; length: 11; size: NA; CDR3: ASSLEADYEQY
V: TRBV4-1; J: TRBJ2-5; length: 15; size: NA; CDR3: ASSRESSGGYQETQY
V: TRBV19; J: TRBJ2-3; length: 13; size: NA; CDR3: ASSTGLAGEGTQY
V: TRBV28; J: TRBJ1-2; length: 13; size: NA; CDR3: ASTLNPAGAYGYT
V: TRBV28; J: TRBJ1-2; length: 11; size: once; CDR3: ASSFSDSYGYT
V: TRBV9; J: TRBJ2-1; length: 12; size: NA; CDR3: ASNPGTANNEQF
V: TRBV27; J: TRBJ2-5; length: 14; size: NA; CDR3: ASSPSPTGNQETQY
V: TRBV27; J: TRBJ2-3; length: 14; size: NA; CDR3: ASSSKAGGEVDTQY
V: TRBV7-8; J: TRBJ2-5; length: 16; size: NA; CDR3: ASSPPPHLWGPRETQY
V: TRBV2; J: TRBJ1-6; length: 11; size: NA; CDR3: ASRQAGVSPLH
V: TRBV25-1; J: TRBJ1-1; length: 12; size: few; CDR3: ASSDRQGDTEAF
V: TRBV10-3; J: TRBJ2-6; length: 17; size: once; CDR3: AIRLRDGHYESGANVLT